Listed here is a single TCR beta chain. What it binds is unknown. Its ends do not fully match the called genes, so a read error is possible. The time point denotes: blood 4 weeks post-SBRT, at nephrectomy. The treatment: 15 Gy SBRT to primary tumor, nephrectomy 4 weeks later. The sample comes from a study of radiation and T cells in renal cell carcinoma. CDR1 SSHAT and CDR2 FNYEAQ come from the germline V gene (reference sequence). The CDR3 loop spans 14 amino acids. Data came from immunoSEQ multiplex PCR; TCRdb stores just in-frame clones and leaves some out. This table has approximately 170,000 clones, 88% appearing once. Points from the study as a whole: No pretreatment tumor biopsies were available for baseline clonotypes.

The sample here was blood, taken from a patient whose treatment included radiotherapy and nephrectomy. The V call is TRBV7-7, the J call TRBJ2-7; D perhaps matches TRBD1 (5 bases). The receptor comes from a woman aged 50 to 60 with renal cell carcinoma. CDR3 bases: TGTGCTAGCAGCCCGAGCAGGGCAGGCTACGAGCAGTACTTC. Amino acid sequence: CASSPSRAGYEQYF.